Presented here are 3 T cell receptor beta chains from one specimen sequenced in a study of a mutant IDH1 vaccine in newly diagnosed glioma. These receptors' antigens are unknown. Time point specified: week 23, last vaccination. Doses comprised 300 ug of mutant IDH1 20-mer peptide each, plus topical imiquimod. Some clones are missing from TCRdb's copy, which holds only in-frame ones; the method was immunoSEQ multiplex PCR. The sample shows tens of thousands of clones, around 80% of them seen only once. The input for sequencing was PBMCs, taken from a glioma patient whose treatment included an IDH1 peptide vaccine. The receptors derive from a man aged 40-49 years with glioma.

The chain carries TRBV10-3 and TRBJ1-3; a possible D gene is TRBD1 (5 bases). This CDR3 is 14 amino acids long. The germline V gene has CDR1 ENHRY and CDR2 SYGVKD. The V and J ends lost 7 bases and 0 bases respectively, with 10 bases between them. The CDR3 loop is CAITRDLSGNTIYF. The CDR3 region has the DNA TGTGCCATCACAAGGGACCTCTCTGGAAACACCATATATTTT.

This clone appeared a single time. The CDR3 nucleotides are TGTGCCAGCTCACCCCAGGGACAGGGCAGTTTCGGCAATGAGCAGTTCTTC. Its protein product is CASSPQGQGSFGNEQFF. V is TRBV18 and J is TRBJ2-1, with 9 bases that match TRBD1. Germline V gene data show CDR1 as KGHSH and CDR2 as LQKENI. Unmatched junction bases numbered 12, after V lost 3 bases and J lost 6 bases. The CDR3 spans 17 residues.

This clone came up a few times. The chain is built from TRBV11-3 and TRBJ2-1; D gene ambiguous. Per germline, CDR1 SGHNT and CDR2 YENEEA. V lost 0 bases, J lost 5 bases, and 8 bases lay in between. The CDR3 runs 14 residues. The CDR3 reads CASSLDLGDNEQFF. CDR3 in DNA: TGTGCCAGCAGCTTAGATCTGGGCGACAATGAGCAGTTCTTC.